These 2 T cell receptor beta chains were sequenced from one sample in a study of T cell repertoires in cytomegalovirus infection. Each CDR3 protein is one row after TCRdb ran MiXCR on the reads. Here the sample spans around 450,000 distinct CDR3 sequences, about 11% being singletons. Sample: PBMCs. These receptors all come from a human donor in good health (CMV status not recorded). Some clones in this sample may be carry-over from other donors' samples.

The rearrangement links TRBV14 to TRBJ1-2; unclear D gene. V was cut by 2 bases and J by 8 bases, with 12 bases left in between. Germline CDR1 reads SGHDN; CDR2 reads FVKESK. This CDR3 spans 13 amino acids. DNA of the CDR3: TGTGCCAGCAGCCAAAACCTCCTGAAAGGCTACACCTTC. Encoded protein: CASSQNLLKGYTF.

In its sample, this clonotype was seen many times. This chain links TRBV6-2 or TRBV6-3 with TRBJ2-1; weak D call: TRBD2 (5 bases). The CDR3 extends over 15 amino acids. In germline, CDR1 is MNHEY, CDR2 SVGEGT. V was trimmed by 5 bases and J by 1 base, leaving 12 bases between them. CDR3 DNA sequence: TGTGCCAGCAGTCCCGGGGTTCTATCCTACAATGAGCAGTTCTTC. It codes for CASSPGVLSYNEQFF.